This T cell receptor beta chain was retrieved from a study of blood T cell repertoires in COVID-19. Study background: COVID-19 samples collected from the United States, Italy and Spain covered acute and convalescent phases.

In the original processing: Amplification with reference gene primers provided the estimates of nucleated cell counts. Produced via immunoSEQ multiplex PCR; TCRdb's table is partial and in-frame only. The V and J calls and clone size were taken over from that table, and D and trimming were inferred from the DNA. This table holds around 250,000 clones, roughly 88% found once. Germline V CDR1 and CDR2: MDHEN, SYDVKM. V was clipped by 5 bases and J by 7 bases; unmatched bases: 6. The CDR3 runs to 13 residues. Recruits, aged about 18 to 90 years, lived in about two dozen US areas. Allocation to cohorts depended on clinical history reported by the participants.

The sequence was obtained from a woman between 50 and 59 years old who had recovered from COVID-19. This chain joins TRBV28 and TRBJ1-2; the match to TRBD1 covers 8 bases. Sequences were obtained from PBMCs or T cells enriched from blood (not recorded which). For the CDR3, the DNA is TGTGCCAGCAGTGCACAGGGGGATCCTGGCTACACCTTC. Translating it yields CASSAQGDPGYTF.